This T cell receptor (beta chain) was observed in a study of Graves' ophthalmopathy and Graves' hyperthyroidism. CDR3 size: 15 residues. The V gene end was trimmed by 5 bases and the J gene end by 4 bases; junction bases not matched to a gene: 7. Looked up from germline, CDR1 is MDHEN and CDR2 is SYDVKM. Other autoimmune diseases, uncontrolled infections, pregnancy or lactation led to the exclusion of patients. This clonotype has a count of ten or more. Its antigen is undetermined. Whole-study results and caveats: Ophthalmopathy and stable hyperthyroidism were discriminated by a 13-signature model, with about 90% sensitivity and about 84% specificity.

Investigators amplified TCR beta CDR3 regions from RNA transcripts. The workflow started with a first-round RT-PCR run with HTBI primers and then moved on to a second-round multiplex PCR. TCRdb re-derived calls from the multiplex PCR reads in MiXCR, one entry per CDR3 protein. The data hold about 550,000 distinct CDR3 sequences, with roughly 39% observed a single time. V gene TRBV28 combines with J gene TRBJ2-7, with 11 bases aligning to TRBD1. Sequencing used peripheral blood or thyroid tissue (not recorded which). This TCR came from an adult man with Graves' hyperthyroidism. DNA of the CDR3: TGTGCCAGCAGTCTCAGGACAGGGGGCGTTTACGAGCAGTACTTC. Translating gives CASSLRTGGVYEQYF. Filled out from reference TRBV28 and TRBJ2-7, the complete variable domain reads DVKVTQSSRYLVKRTGEKVFLECVQDMDHENMFWYRQDPGLGLRLIYFSYDVKMKEKGDIPEGYSVSREKKERFSLILESASTNQTSMYLCASSLRTGGVYEQYFGPGTRLTVT.